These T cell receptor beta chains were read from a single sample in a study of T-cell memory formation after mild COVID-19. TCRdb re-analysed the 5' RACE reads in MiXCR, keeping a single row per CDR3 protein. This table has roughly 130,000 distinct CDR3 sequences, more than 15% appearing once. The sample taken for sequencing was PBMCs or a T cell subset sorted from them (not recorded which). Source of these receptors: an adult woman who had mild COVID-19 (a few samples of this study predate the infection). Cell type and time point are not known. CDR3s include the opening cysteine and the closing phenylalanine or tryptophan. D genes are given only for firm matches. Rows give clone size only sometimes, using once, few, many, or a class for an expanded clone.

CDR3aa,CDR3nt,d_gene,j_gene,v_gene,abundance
CASSWRTGTGANVLTF,TGTGCCAGCAGTTGGAGGACAGGCACTGGGGCCAACGTCCTGACTTTC,TRBD1,TRBJ2-6,TRBV28,few
CASSYLVSSRSGRYEQYF,TGCGCCAGCAGCTACCTAGTCTCCTCCAGAAGCGGGCGGTACGAGCAGTACTTC,-,TRBJ2-7,TRBV4-1,many
CASSFEWPRRTGELFF,TGTGCCAGCAGTTTTGAATGGCCTAGGCGAACCGGGGAGCTGTTTTTT,-,TRBJ2-2,TRBV12-3/TRBV12-4,-
CASSFSGQKNSPLHF,TGTGCCAGCAGTTTTTCGGGACAGAAGAATTCACCCCTCCACTTT,TRBD1,TRBJ1-6,TRBV12-3/TRBV12-4,-
CATSDSTHEQYF,TGTGCCACCAGTGATTCCACCCACGAGCAGTACTTC,-,TRBJ2-7,TRBV24-1,-
CAIRAMTGPYGYTF,TGTGCCATCAGAGCAATGACAGGGCCCTATGGCTACACCTTC,TRBD1,TRBJ1-2,TRBV10-3,-
CSAYPGDEQFF,TGCAGTGCTTATCCCGGGGACGAGCAGTTCTTC,-,TRBJ2-1,TRBV20-1,-
CASSELAGEQYF,TGTGCCAGCAGTGAATTGGCTGGGGAGCAGTACTTC,-,TRBJ2-7,TRBV25-1,-
CASKSRDRVRQYF,TGTGCCAGCAAGTCCCGGGACAGGGTTCGGCAGTACTTC,TRBD1,TRBJ2-7,TRBV12-3/TRBV12-4,few
CASSLQLDYGYTF,TGTGCCAGCAGCCTTCAGTTAGACTATGGCTACACCTTC,-,TRBJ1-2,TRBV9,-
CASSEGLGLGQGTDTQYF,TGTGCCAGCAGTGAAGGGTTGGGTTTGGGACAGGGCACAGATACGCAGTATTTT,TRBD1,TRBJ2-3,TRBV25-1,-
CASSLHSGSSYNEQFF,TGCGCCAGCAGCTTACATAGCGGAAGCTCCTACAATGAGCAGTTCTTC,-,TRBJ2-1,TRBV5-1,-
CASSSWGDGPNEQFF,TGTGCCAGCAGCTCCTGGGGGGATGGTCCTAATGAGCAGTTCTTC,-,TRBJ2-1,TRBV6-5,few
CASSRGLDSYNEQFF,TGTGCCAGCAGCCGGGGACTCGACTCCTACAATGAGCAGTTCTTC,-,TRBJ2-1,TRBV3-1,-
CAARRTGVAGELFF,TGTGCCGCGCGGAGGACAGGGGTGGCCGGGGAGCTGTTTTTT,TRBD1,TRBJ2-2,TRBV5-8,few
CASVGGRVPEQYF,TGTGCCAGCGTCGGCGGGAGGGTCCCTGAGCAGTACTTC,TRBD2,TRBJ2-7,TRBV3-1,few
CSARTSGRHNEQFF,TGCAGTGCTAGGACTAGCGGGAGACACAATGAGCAGTTCTTC,TRBD2,TRBJ2-1,TRBV20-1,few
CATSRGRQEGGYTF,TGTGCCACCAGCAGAGGGAGACAGGAGGGTGGCTACACCTTC,-,TRBJ1-2,TRBV15,-
CSARDNRRLAGGPKGDEQFF,TGCAGTGCTAGAGATAACAGGCGGCTAGCGGGAGGGCCCAAGGGGGATGAGCAGTTCTTC,TRBD2,TRBJ2-1,TRBV20-1,few
CASSLGANYGYTF,TGCGCCAGCAGCTTGGGTGCTAACTATGGCTACACCTTC,-,TRBJ1-2,TRBV5-1,few
CSVEERTSVHIQYF,TGCAGCGTTGAAGAGAGGACTAGCGTTCACATTCAGTACTTC,TRBD2,TRBJ2-4,TRBV29-1,few
CATLSGNTEAFF,TGTGCCACGCTTTCGGGAAACACTGAAGCTTTCTTT,-,TRBJ1-1,TRBV12-3/TRBV12-4,-
CSGLRTSGETQYF,TGCAGCGGCCTAAGGACTAGCGGAGAGACCCAGTACTTC,TRBD2,TRBJ2-5,TRBV29-1,-
CSARSPLLRDRGYNQPQHF,TGCAGTGCTAGAAGCCCCCTCCTTCGGGACAGGGGATACAATCAGCCCCAGCATTTT,TRBD1,TRBJ1-5,TRBV20-1,-
CASSLGSSTNEKLFF,TGTGCCAGCAGCTTAGGGTCCAGTACTAATGAAAAACTGTTTTTT,-,TRBJ1-4,TRBV7-9,-
CASRDGLYNYGYTF,TGTGCCAGCCGGGACGGTCTCTATAACTATGGCTACACCTTC,-,TRBJ1-2,TRBV9,few
CAIRPLAPEAFF,TGTGCCATCCGTCCGTTGGCCCCTGAAGCTTTCTTT,-,TRBJ1-1,TRBV6-1,-
CSARGRGDTDTQYF,TGCAGTGCCAGAGGGCGGGGGGACACAGATACGCAGTATTTT,TRBD2,TRBJ2-3,TRBV20-1,few
CASSQERQRRVPYEQYF,TGCGCCAGCAGCCAAGAACGGCAGCGGAGGGTACCTTACGAGCAGTACTTC,-,TRBJ2-7,TRBV4-1,few
CASSYERGGGYEQYF,TGTGCCAGCAGTTACGAGCGGGGTGGAGGTTACGAGCAGTACTTC,TRBD2,TRBJ2-7,TRBV6-5,-
CASSPPGQGVDFF,TGTGCCAGCTCACCTCCGGGACAGGGAGTCGATTTCTTC,TRBD1,TRBJ2-1,TRBV18,-
CASSLVNPGLGTQYF,TGTGCCAGCAGCTTAGTTAATCCTGGACTAGGCACCCAGTACTTC,TRBD2,TRBJ2-5,TRBV7-8,few
CASSLQGAYEQYF,TGTGCCAGCAGCTTACAGGGGGCCTACGAGCAGTACTTC,TRBD1,TRBJ2-7,TRBV5-4,many
CASSSSGTNYGYTF,TGCGCCAGCAGCTCCTCCGGGACAAACTATGGCTACACCTTC,-,TRBJ1-2,TRBV5-1,few
CASSDPRTRETQYF,TGTGCCAGCAGTGACCCTCGGACCCGGGAGACCCAGTACTTC,-,TRBJ2-5,TRBV25-1,few
CASSSALMNTEAFF,TGTGCCAGCAGCTCCGCTCTAATGAACACTGAAGCTTTCTTT,-,TRBJ1-1,TRBV7-2,few
CASSQDPDATYEQYF,TGTGCCAGCAGCCAAGATCCGGACGCCACCTACGAGCAGTACTTC,-,TRBJ2-7,TRBV3-1,few
CASSQATLGWDSGNTIYF,TGCGCCAGCAGCCAAGCTACCCTTGGGTGGGACTCTGGAAACACCATATATTTT,-,TRBJ1-3,TRBV4-1,-
CASSRGTGVPGELFF,TGCGCCAGCAGCCGAGGGACAGGGGTCCCCGGGGAGCTGTTTTTT,TRBD1,TRBJ2-2,TRBV4-3,-
CASSVDGHTGEKLFF,TGTGCCAGCAGCGTAGACGGGCACACGGGTGAAAAACTGTTTTTT,-,TRBJ1-4,TRBV9,few
CASSLAGGIDEQFF,TGCGCCAGCAGCCTAGCGGGAGGCATCGATGAGCAGTTCTTC,TRBD2,TRBJ2-1,TRBV4-3,-
CAISEPNRDRGYEQYF,TGTGCCATCAGTGAGCCCAACCGGGACAGGGGCTACGAGCAGTACTTC,TRBD1,TRBJ2-7,TRBV10-3,few
CASSPPRSSYEQYF,TGTGCCAGCAGTCCCCCCCGTAGCTCCTACGAGCAGTACTTC,-,TRBJ2-7,TRBV12-3/TRBV12-4,many
CSAKLQTEAFF,TGCAGTGCAAAACTACAGACTGAAGCTTTCTTT,-,TRBJ1-1,TRBV20-1,few
CASSRSWGGNTGELFF,TGTGCCAGCAGCCGCAGTTGGGGGGGAAACACCGGGGAGCTGTTTTTT,TRBD2,TRBJ2-2,TRBV11-1,medium-sized
CSVDHGGGNGYTF,TGCAGCGTTGACCACGGTGGAGGGAACGGCTACACCTTC,-,TRBJ1-2,TRBV29-1,-
CASSNRLAGVNEQYF,TGTGCCAGCAGCAACCGACTAGCGGGAGTTAACGAGCAGTACTTC,TRBD2,TRBJ2-7,TRBV7-8,few
CASSLFSSAEAFF,TGTGCCAGCAGCTTATTTTCCAGCGCTGAAGCTTTCTTT,-,TRBJ1-1,TRBV7-2,-
CASSYEAKNIQYF,TGTGCCAGCAGTTACGAAGCCAAAAACATTCAGTACTTC,-,TRBJ2-4,TRBV6-6,many